This T cell receptor (beta chain) emerged from a study of radiation and T cells in renal cell carcinoma. Looking at the study overall: Nephrectomy followed 15 Gy stereotactic body radiation by 4 weeks.

Study-wide findings and caveats: Pretreatment tumor biopsies were lacking, so baseline clonotypes are unknown. In blood, top tumor clones expanded by 2 weeks, shrinking by 4.

The time point here: blood 2 weeks post-SBRT. The sample's treatment: 15 Gy SBRT to primary tumor, nephrectomy 4 weeks later. This renal cell carcinoma was of the clear cell type. V lost 5 bases and J lost 5; bases outside the gene matches: 12. This CDR3 has 16 residues. Germline values: CDR1 SGHVS, CDR2 FQNEAQ. Points on this clone: Its antigen is unknown.

The protocol was immunoSEQ multiplex PCR, while the TCRdb copy is restricted to in-frame clones and leaves out a portion. Among tens of thousands of clones listed, around three quarters were seen once. The sequences come from blood, collected from a patient whose treatment included radiotherapy and nephrectomy. This clonotype was obtained from a woman aged 70-85 years with renal cell carcinoma. The V call is TRBV7-8, the J call TRBJ1-2; TRBD1 matches at 9 bases. CDR3 nucleotides: TGTGCCAGCAGCCTAGGGGACAGGGTTGTCATGTATGGCTACACCTTC. This encodes CASSLGDRVVMYGYTF.